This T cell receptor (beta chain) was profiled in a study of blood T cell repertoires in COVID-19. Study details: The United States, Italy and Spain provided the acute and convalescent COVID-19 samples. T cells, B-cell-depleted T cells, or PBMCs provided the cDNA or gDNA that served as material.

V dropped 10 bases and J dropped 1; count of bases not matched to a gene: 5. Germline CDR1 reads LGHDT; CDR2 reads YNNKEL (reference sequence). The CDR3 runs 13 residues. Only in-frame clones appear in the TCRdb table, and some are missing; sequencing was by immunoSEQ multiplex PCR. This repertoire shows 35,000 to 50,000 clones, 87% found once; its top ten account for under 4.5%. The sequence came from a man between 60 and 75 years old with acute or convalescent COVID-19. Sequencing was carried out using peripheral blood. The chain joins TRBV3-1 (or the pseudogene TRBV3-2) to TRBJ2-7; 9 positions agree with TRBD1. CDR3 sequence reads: CATSGTGSYEQYF. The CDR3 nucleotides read TGTGCCACTTCCGGGACAGGGTCCTACGAGCAGTACTTC.